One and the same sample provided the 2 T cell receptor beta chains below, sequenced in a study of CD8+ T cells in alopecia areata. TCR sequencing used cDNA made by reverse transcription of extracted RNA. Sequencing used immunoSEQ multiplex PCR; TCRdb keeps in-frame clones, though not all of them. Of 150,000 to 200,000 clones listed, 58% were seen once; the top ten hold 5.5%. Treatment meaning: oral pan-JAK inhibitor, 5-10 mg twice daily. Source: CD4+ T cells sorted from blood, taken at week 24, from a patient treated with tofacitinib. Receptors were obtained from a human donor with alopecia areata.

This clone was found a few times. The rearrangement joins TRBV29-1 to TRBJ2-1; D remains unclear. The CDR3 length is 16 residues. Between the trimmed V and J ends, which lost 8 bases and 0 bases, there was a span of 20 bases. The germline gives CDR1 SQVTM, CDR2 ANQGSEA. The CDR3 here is CSTPRSDRSSYNEQFF. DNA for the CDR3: TGCAGCACCCCGAGATCAGACCGAAGCTCCTACAATGAGCAGTTCTTC.

CDR3 bases: TGTGCCACCTCGACAGGGAGAGAGACCCAGTACTTC. Translation gives CATSTGRETQYF. This chain uses TRBV6-6 with TRBJ2-5; 7 bases are a match to TRBD1. This CDR3 has 12 residues. CDR1 and CDR2 (germline): MNHNY, SVGAGI (reference sequence). The V gene end was trimmed by 10 bases and the J gene end by 4 bases; junction bases not matched to a gene: 6.